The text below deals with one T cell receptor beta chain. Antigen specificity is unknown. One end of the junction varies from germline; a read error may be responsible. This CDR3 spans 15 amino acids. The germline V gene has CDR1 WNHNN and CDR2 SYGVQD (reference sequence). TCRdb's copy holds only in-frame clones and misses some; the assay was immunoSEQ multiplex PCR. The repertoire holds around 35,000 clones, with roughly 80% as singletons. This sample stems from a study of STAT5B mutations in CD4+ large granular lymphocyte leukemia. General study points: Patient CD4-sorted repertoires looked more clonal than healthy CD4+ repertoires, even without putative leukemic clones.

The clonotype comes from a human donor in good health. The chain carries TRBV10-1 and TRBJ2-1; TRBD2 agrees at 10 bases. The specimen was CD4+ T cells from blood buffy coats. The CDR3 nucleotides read TGCGCCAGCAGTATTAGCGGGGGGCCCTACGATGAGCAGTTCTTC. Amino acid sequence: CASSISGGPYDEQFF.